This note documents a single T cell receptor (beta chain) sequence. The sample comes from a study of OX40 agonist ivuxolimab in advanced cancers. TCRdb keeps only in-frame clones here, not all; method: immunoSEQ multiplex PCR. The sample holds tens of thousands of clones, about 81% seen once. CDR1 and CDR2 from the germline V gene are SGHTA and FQGNSA. Trimming shortened V by 1 base and J by 1 base, and 10 bases separated the two germline ends. This CDR3 has 15 residues. The specimen was CD4+ or CD8+ T cells sorted from blood, collected in a trial of the OX40 agonist ivuxolimab. The J gene is TRBJ2-5, the V gene TRBV7-2; tentative D call: TRBD2 (6 bases). The receptor was derived from an adult with an advanced solid tumor such as melanoma, head and neck, liver or kidney cancer. This CDR3 reads CASSLGGTLQETQYF. The CDR3 DNA sequence: TGTGCCAGCAGCTTAGGCGGGACCCTCCAAGAGACCCAGTACTTC.